The T cell receptor (beta chain) described here comes from a study of blood T cells in healthy people across ages. General study findings and limits: The study lacked donor CMV status, which possibly confounded expanded clonotype changes. Among T cells, TCR beta diversity per million cells dropped roughly linearly as age rose.

A second PCR, run for roughly 7 to 12 cycles, used a sample-barcoded 5' primer plus a J-beta primer mix. TCRdb ran MiXCR on the 5' RACE reads and lists one entry per CDR3 protein. The profile shows just under 750,000 distinct CDR3 sequences, about a fifth of them singletons. This CDR3 has 15 residues. The V gene's germline CDR1 is DFQATT and CDR2 SNEGSKA (reference sequence). The V gene lost 6 bases and the J gene lost 2 bases, with 18 bases spanning the gap. Ranging in age from about 6 to 100, the donors were healthy Caucasian individuals from Russia. Each donor gave 9 to 10 milliliters of peripheral blood. On this clonotype: Its matching antigen is unknown.

Sequences were obtained from blood. The V call is TRBV20-1, the J call TRBJ2-3; D might be TRBD1 (5 bases). This sequence was found in a man between 70 and 80 years old in good health. CDR3 sequence (DNA): TGCAGTGCCAGCGACAGAACCCTACCCACAGATACGCAGTATTTT. Protein: CSASDRTLPTDTQYF.